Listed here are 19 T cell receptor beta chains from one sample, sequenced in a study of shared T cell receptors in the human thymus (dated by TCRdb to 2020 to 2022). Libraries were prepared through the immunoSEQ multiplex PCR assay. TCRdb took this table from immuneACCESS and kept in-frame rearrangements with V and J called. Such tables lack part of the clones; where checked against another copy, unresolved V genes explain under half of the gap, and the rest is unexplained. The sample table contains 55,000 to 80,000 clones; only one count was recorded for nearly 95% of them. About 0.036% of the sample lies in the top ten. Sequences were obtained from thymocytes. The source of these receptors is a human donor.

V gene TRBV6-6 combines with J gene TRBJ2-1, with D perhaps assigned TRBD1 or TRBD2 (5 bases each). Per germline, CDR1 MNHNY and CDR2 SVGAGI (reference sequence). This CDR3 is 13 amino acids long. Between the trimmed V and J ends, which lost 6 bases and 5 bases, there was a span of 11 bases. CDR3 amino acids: CASSSGPHNEQFF. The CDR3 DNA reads TGTGCCAGCAGCTCGGGACCACACAATGAGCAGTTCTTC.

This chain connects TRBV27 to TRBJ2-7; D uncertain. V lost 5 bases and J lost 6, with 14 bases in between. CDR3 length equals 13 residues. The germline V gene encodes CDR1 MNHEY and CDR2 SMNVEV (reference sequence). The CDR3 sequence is CASSLIGIGEQYF. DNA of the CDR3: TGTGCCAGCAGTCTAATAGGGATCGGCGAGCAGTACTTC.

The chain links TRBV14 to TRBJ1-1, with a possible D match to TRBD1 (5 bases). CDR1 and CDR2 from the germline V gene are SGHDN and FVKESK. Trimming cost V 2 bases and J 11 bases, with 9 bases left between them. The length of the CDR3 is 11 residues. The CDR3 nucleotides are TGTGCCAGCAGCCAACAGGGTATGGCTTTCTTT. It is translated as CASSQQGMAFF.

The CDR3 DNA reads TGTGCCAGCAGCTTAGGACTAGCGCTTGGAGAGACCCAGTACTTC. Its protein product is CASSLGLALGETQYF. V is TRBV7-3 and J is TRBJ2-5; 9 nucleotides agree with TRBD2. Per germline, CDR1 SGHTA and CDR2 FQGTGA. Trimming cost V 2 bases and J 4 bases; bases outside gene matches: 5. The CDR3 consists of 15 residues.

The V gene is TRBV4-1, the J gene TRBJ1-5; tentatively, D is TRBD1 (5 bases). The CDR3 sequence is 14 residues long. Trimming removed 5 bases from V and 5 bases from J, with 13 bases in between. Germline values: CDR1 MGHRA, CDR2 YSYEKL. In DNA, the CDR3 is TGCGCCAGCAGCGGTGGGACGGACGATCAGCCCCAGCATTTT. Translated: CASSGGTDDQPQHF.

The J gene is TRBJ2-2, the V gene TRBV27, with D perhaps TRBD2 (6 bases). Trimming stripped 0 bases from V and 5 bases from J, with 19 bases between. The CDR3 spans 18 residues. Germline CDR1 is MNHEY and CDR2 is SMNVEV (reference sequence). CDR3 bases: TGTGCCAGCAGTTTATCGGGAGGAAGGCCCCCGCGGACCGGGGAGCTGTTTTTT. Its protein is CASSLSGGRPPRTGELFF.

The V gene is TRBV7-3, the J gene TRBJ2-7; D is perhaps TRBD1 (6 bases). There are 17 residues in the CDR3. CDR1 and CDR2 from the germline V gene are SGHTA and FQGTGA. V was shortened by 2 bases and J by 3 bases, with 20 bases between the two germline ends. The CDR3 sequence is CASSLLLTGQRGYEQYF. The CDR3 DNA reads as TGTGCCAGCAGCTTATTATTGACAGGTCAACGGGGCTACGAGCAGTACTTC.

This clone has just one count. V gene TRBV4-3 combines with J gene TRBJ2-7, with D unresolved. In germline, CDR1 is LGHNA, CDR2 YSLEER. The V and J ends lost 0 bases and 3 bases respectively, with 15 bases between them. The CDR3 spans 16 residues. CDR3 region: CASSQDRFRSSYEQYF. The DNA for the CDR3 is TGCGCCAGCAGCCAAGATAGGTTCAGGTCCAGCTACGAGCAGTACTTC.

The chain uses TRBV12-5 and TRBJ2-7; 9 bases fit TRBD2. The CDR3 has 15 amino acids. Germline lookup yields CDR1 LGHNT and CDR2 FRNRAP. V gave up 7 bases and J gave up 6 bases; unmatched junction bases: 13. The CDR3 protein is CASAPAGGALCEQYF. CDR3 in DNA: TGTGCTAGTGCCCCCGCGGGGGGGGCATTGTGCGAGCAGTACTTC.

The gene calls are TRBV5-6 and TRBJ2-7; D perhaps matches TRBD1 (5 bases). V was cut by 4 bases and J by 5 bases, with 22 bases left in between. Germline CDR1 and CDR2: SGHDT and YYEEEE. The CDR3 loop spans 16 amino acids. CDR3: CASSVSQVKWNHEQYF. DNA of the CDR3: TGTGCCAGCAGCGTTTCACAGGTAAAGTGGAACCACGAGCAGTACTTC.

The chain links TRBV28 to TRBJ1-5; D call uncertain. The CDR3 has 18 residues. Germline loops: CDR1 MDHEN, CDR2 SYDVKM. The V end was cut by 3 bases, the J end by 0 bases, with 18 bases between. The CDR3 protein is CASSFWGGMGYSNQPQHF. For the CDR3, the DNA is TGTGCCAGCAGTTTTTGGGGAGGGATGGGGTATAGCAATCAGCCCCAGCATTTT. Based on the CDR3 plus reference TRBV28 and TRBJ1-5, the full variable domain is DVKVTQSSRYLVKRTGEKVFLECVQDMDHENMFWYRQDPGLGLRLIYFSYDVKMKEKGDIPEGYSVSREKKERFSLILESASTNQTSMYLCASSFWGGMGYSNQPQHFGDGTRLSIL.

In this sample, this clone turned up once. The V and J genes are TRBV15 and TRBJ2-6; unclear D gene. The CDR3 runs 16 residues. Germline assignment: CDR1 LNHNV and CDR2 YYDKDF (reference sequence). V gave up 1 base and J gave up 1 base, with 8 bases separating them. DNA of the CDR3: TGTGCCACCAGCAGAGTGGGCACTTCTGGGGCCAACGTCCTGACTTTC. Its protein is CATSRVGTSGANVLTF.

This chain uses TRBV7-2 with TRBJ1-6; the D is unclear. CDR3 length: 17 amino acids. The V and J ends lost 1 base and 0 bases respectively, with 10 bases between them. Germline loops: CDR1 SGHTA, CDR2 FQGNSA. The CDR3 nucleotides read TGTGCCAGCAGCTTAGTAGCGGGGAGCTCCTATAATTCACCCCTCCACTTT. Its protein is CASSLVAGSSYNSPLHF.

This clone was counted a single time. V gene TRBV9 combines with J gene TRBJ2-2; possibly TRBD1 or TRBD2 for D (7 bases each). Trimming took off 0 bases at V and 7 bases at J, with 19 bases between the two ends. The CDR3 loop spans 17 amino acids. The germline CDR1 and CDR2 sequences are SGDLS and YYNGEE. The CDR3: CASSVEGGGRYSGELFF. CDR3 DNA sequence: TGTGCCAGCAGCGTAGAGGGAGGGGGCCGATATAGCGGGGAGCTGTTTTTT.

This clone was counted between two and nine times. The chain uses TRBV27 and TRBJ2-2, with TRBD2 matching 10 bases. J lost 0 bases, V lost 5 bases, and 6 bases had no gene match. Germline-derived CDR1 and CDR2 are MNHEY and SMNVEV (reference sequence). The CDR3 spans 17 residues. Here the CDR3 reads CASSKKSGGANTGELFF. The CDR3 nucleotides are TGTGCCAGCAGTAAAAAAAGCGGGGGGGCGAACACCGGGGAGCTGTTTTTT.

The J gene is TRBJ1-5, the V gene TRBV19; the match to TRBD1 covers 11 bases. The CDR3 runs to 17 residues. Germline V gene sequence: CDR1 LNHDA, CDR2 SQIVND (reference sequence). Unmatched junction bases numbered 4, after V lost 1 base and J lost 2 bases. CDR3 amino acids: CASSIGGQGVGNQPQHF. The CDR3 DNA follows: TGTGCCAGTAGTATAGGGGGACAGGGGGTTGGCAATCAGCCCCAGCATTTT.

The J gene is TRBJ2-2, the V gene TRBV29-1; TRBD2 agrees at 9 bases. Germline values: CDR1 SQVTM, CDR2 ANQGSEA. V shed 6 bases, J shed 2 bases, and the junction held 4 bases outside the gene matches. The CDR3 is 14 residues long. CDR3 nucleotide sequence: TGCAGCGTACCGGGACTAGCCAACACCGGGGAGCTGTTTTTT. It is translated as CSVPGLANTGELFF.

CDR3 loop: CASTPRSGGEETQYF. The CDR3 bases are TGCGCCAGCACCCCGCGAAGCGGGGGGGAAGAGACCCAGTACTTC. The chain is built from TRBV5-1 and TRBJ2-5, with 10 bases fitting TRBD2. The germline CDR1 and CDR2 sequences are SGHRS and YFSETQ. The CDR3 length is 15 residues. J was trimmed by 3 bases and V by 6 bases; bases with no gene match: 8.

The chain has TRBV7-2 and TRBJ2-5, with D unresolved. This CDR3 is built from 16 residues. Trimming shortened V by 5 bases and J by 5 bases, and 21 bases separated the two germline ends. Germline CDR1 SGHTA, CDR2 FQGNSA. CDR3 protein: CASSRIITPRTETQYF. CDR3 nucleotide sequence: TGTGCCAGCAGCCGCATAATTACCCCCAGAACGGAGACCCAGTACTTC.